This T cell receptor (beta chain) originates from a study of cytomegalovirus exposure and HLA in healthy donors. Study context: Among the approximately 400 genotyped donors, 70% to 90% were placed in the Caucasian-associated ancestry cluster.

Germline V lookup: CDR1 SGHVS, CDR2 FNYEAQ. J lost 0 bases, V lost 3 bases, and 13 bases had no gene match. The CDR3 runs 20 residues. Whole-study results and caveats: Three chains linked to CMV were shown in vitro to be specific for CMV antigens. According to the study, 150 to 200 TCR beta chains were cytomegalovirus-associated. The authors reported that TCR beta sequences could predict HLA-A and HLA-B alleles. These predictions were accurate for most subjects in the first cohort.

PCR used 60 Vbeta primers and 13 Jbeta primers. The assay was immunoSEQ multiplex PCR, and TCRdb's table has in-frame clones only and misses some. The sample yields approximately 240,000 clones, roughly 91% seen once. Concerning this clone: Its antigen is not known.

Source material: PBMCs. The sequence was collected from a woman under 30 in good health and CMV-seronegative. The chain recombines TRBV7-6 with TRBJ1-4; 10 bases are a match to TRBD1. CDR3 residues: CASSFPGQGIPITTNEKLFF. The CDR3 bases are TGTGCCAGCAGCTTCCCGGGACAGGGGATCCCAATTACAACTAATGAAAAACTGTTTTTT.